Below, one T cell receptor (beta chain) is given with its context. No antigen is known for it. The sample holds no much larger clone one base away, and base qualities are not on file. This record belongs to a study of T cell repertoires in cytomegalovirus infection (dated by TCRdb to about 2019). A note on the overall study: The HLA type of each donor mattered for the analysis, because public TCR beta signatures pointed to carriage of CMV infection along with the matching HLA type.

Taken from cysteine to phenylalanine, the CDR3 has 15 residues. Only the CDR3 region is kept as DNA, spanning 45 bases read in frame from base 1. Relative to germline, V is 0 bases shorter and J is 5 bases shorter, with 14 bases between their ends. CDR1 and CDR2 (SGDLS, YYNGEE) derive from the germline V gene. Sequencing was carried out with an Illumina HiSeq 1500. The public sequencing data were trimmed at Q25 with fastp and processed into clonotypes with MiXCR by TCRdb, which kept only in-frame beta chains. CDR3 protein sequences are deduplicated, and each keeps its most common genes and DNA. Here the sample has approximately 700,000 distinct CDR3 sequences; approximately 34% occur a single time. The ten largest clones take up under 3.5% of the sample. Results and caveats for the whole study, not just this receptor: In the ex vivo response, HLA-C-restricted CMV-specific TCR beta clonotypes were dominant, and in two of eight donors the single most frequent clonotype came from this HLA-C-restricted group. Carriers of CMV infection plus the relevant HLA type were discriminated by the cumulative frequency of public TCR beta family members in the study cohort and in an independent roughly 340-donor cohort.

Sequencing was carried out using PBMCs. The rearranged chain carries TRBV9 and TRBJ1-2, with the D segment identity uncertain. The source of this sequence is a human donor in good health (CMV status not recorded). Some clones in this sample may be carry-over from other donors' samples. For the CDR3, the sequence is CASSVEGFGLYGYTF. The base sequence is TGTGCCAGCAGCGTAGAAGGCTTCGGGTTATATGGCTACACCTTC.